Listed below are T cell receptor beta chains from one sample, sequenced in a study of control samples from healthy donors and cancer patients. Clones were read by immunoSEQ multiplex PCR, and TCRdb kept only the in-frame ones, dropping some. The repertoire holds about 120,000 clones, with just over 90% as singletons. The sequencing sample was made of blood. The receptors shown here come from a young woman in good health. Each CDR3 is given without its conserved first and last residue.

TRBV5-1,TRBJ1-2,ASSRGQDNYGYT
TRBV4-3,TRBJ2-7,ASSQDRVVAGPYEQY
TRBV4-3,TRBJ1-2,ASSHGPSRDRDGYT
TRBV15,TRBJ2-5,ATSRDPGQRETQY
TRBV7-2,TRBJ1-2,ASSLYAPDYGYT
TRBV4-3,TRBJ2-5,ASSQVFGGQETQY
TRBV20-1,TRBJ2-2,SASFRTNTGELF
TRBV27,TRBJ1-5,ASSSLGYSNQPQH
TRBV4-3,TRBJ2-7,ASSQAPTSGFAYEQY
TRBV4-3,TRBJ1-2,ASSQATGRGGYT
TRBV7-9,TRBJ2-2,ASSLEVAGELF
TRBV28,TRBJ2-5,ASSPLPPDPGGETQY
TRBV3-1/TRBV3-2,TRBJ1-1,ASSQDRRNTEAF
TRBV29-1,TRBJ1-2,SVGQGNYGYT
TRBV2,TRBJ2-3,ASSASGGRDTQY
TRBV6-2/TRBV6-3,TRBJ2-3,ASSRQGNTDTQY
TRBV5-1,TRBJ1-4,ASSFRRATNEKLF
TRBV29-1,TRBJ2-1,SVDSPQGGDEQF
TRBV4-3,TRBJ2-3,ASSQGGGTSTDTQY
TRBV30,TRBJ1-1,ARQGQGLYTEAF
TRBV23-1,TRBJ2-7,ASSPRDRPYEQY
TRBV4-1,TRBJ2-7,ASSQLGVAGYEQY
TRBV27,TRBJ1-1,ASSLSKEAEAF
TRBV7-3,TRBJ2-1,ASSLGGVDEQF
TRBV29-1,TRBJ2-5,SVDKETQY